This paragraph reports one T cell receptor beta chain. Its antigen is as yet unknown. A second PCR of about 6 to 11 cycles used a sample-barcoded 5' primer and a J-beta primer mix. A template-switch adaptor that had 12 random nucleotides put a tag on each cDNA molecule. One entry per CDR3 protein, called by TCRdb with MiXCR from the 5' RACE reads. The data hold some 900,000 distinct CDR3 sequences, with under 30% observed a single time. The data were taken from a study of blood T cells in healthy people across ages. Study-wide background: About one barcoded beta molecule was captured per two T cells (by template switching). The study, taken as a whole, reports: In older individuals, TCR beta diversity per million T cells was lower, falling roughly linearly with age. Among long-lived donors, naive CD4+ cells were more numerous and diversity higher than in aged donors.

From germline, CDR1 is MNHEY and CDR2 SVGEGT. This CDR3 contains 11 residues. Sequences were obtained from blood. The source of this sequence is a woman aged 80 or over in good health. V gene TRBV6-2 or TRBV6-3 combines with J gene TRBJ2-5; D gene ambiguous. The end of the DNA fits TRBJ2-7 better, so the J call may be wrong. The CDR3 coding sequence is TGTGCCAGCAGTCCCTCCCTCGAGCAGTACTTC. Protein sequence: CASSPSLEQYF.